These 24 T cell receptor beta chains share one sample of origin, sequenced in a study of spatial heterogeneity in lung cancer. This sample's time point: blood at routine non-recurrence follow-up after resection. One entry per CDR3 protein, called by TCRdb with MiXCR from the 5' RACE reads. This sample has approximately 43,000 distinct CDR3 sequences; 10% occur once, and the top ten carry roughly 18%. The input for sequencing was PBMCs, taken at follow-up. These receptors were collected from a female donor with early-stage non-small cell lung cancer.

This rearrangement joins TRBV5-1 to TRBJ2-3; D possibly corresponds to TRBD1 (5 bases). Germline assignment: CDR1 SGHRS and CDR2 YFSETQ. The CDR3 is made up of 16 amino acids. The V and J ends lost 0 bases and 4 bases respectively, with 15 bases between them. The CDR3 region is CASSLVQGRVADTQYF. The CDR3 region has the DNA TGCGCCAGCAGCTTGGTGCAGGGAAGAGTCGCAGATACGCAGTATTTT.

This clonotype was seen only a few times. The rearrangement joins TRBV9 to TRBJ2-1; 8 bases line up with TRBD2. The CDR3 contains 15 residues. Germline trimming cut 3 bases from V and 8 bases from J; bases unmatched to any gene: 10. The germline V gene has CDR1 SGDLS and CDR2 YYNGEE. CDR3 residues: CASSGPGTREDEQFF. The CDR3 nucleotides are TGTGCCAGCAGCGGGCCGGGGACTAGGGAAGATGAGCAGTTCTTC.

This chain uses TRBV19 with TRBJ1-2, with D perhaps TRBD1 (6 bases). With 7 bases removed from V and 2 bases from J, the gap between germline ends came to 8 bases. Per germline, CDR1 LNHDA and CDR2 SQIVND (reference sequence). The CDR3 sequence is 12 residues long. CDR3 in amino acids: CASTTGNYGYTF. The CDR3 DNA reads TGTGCCAGTACCACAGGGAACTATGGCTACACCTTC.

This clonotype was counted at least ten times. The rearrangement links TRBV27 to TRBJ2-7, with a tentative D call TRBD1 (6 bases). Looked up from germline, CDR1 is MNHEY and CDR2 is SMNVEV (reference sequence). The CDR3 has 14 amino acids. V was cut by 0 bases and J by 6 bases, with 12 bases left in between. The CDR3 sequence is CASSLSGSGAEQYF. The DNA for the CDR3 is TGTGCCAGCAGTTTATCGGGTTCAGGGGCCGAGCAGTACTTC.

The sample holds a few counts of this clonotype. This chain joins TRBV29-1 and TRBJ1-3; D gene unclear. The CDR3 totals 14 residues. V was shortened by 4 bases and J by 0 bases, with 10 bases between the two germline ends. Germline V gene data show CDR1 as SQVTM and CDR2 as ANQGSEA. Written as DNA, the CDR3 is TGCAGCGTTGTGGGCAGAAACTCTGGAAACACCATATATTTT. It encodes CSVVGRNSGNTIYF.

The rearrangement links TRBV25-1 to TRBJ1-1; TRBD1 is a possible D gene (6 bases). Germline V CDR1 and CDR2: MGHDK, SYGVNS. The CDR3 totals 13 residues. V was cut by 4 bases and J by 7 bases, with 13 bases left in between. The CDR3 loop is CASSGGGEGEAFF. Written as DNA, the CDR3 is TGTGCCAGCAGTGGGGGGGGCGAGGGTGAAGCTTTCTTT.

This clonotype was seen many times. The chain couples TRBV2 to TRBJ1-5; no definite D call. This CDR3 comprises 14 residues. Trimming pared 7 bases from V and 7 bases from J, leaving 17 bases between. Per the germline V gene, CDR1 is SNHLY and CDR2 is FYNNEI. CDR3 sequence reads: CASTPWTEGQPQHF. The DNA for the CDR3 is TGTGCCAGCACACCCTGGACGGAGGGACAGCCCCAGCATTTT. Using reference TRBV2 and TRBJ1-5 for the parts outside the CDR3, the full variable domain is EPEVTQTPSHQVTQMGQEVILRCVPISNHLYFYWYRQILGQKVEFLVSFYNNEISEKSEIFDDQFSVERPDGSNFTLKIRSTKLEDSAMYFCASTPWTEGQPQHFGDGTRLSIL.

At least ten counts were recorded for this clonotype. The rearrangement joins TRBV11-1 to TRBJ2-1; no reliable D call. The CDR3 extends over 12 amino acids. V shed 5 bases and J shed 6 bases, with 8 bases lying between them. Germline values: CDR1 SGHAT, CDR2 FQDESV (reference sequence). CDR3 in amino acids: CASSPDSNEQFF. Here the CDR3 DNA reads TGTGCCAGCAGCCCTGATAGCAATGAGCAGTTCTTC.

This clonotype was seen more than once but under ten times. The chain recombines TRBV7-2 with TRBJ1-3, with a possible D match to TRBD1 (5 bases). The CDR3 loop spans 15 amino acids. Germline CDR1 reads SGHTA; CDR2 reads FQGNSA. V dropped 4 bases and J dropped 2 bases, with 12 bases sitting between them. The DNA of the CDR3 is TGTGCCAGCAGCTGGCCCCGGGGGACTGGAAACACCATATATTTT. This gives the protein CASSWPRGTGNTIYF. Complete variable domain (other parts from reference TRBV7-2 and TRBJ1-3): GAGVSQSPSNKVTEKGKDVELRCDPISGHTALYWYRQSLGQGLEFLIYFQGNSAPDKSGLPSDRFSAERTGGSVSTLTIQRTQQEDSAVYLCASSWPRGTGNTIYFGEGSWLTVV.

This chain connects TRBV18 to TRBJ2-2, with TRBD1 identical over 7 bases. Germline CDR1 and CDR2: KGHSH and LQKENI. J was trimmed by 0 bases and V by 3 bases; bases with no gene match: 7. The CDR3 runs 17 residues. CDR3 DNA sequence: TGTGCCAGCTCACCGACCAGGGGGACAGCGAACACCGGGGAGCTGTTTTTT. It yields the protein CASSPTRGTANTGELFF.

Many counts were recorded for this clonotype. The rearrangement links TRBV27 to TRBJ2-3; D ambiguous. Trimming stripped 3 bases from V and 2 bases from J, with 9 bases between. Germline assignment: CDR1 MNHEY and CDR2 SMNVEV (reference sequence). CDR3 length: 14 amino acids. The CDR3 bases are TGTGCCAGCAGTTTGATGGCCGCCACAGATACGCAGTATTTT. Translated: CASSLMAATDTQYF.

This clonotype was counted between two and nine times. The chain uses TRBV25-1 and TRBJ1-1, with no clear D. This CDR3 spans 12 amino acids. Germline CDR1 and CDR2: MGHDK and SYGVNS. Between the trimmed V and J ends, which lost 5 bases and 3 bases, there was a span of 7 bases. This CDR3 reads CASSPRDTEAFF. The DNA of the CDR3 is TGTGCCAGCAGTCCGCGGGACACTGAAGCTTTCTTT.

This clonotype is a singleton in its sample. This chain connects TRBV9 to TRBJ1-1; D ambiguous. This CDR3 contains 14 residues. The V gene's germline CDR1 is SGDLS and CDR2 YYNGEE. V dropped 4 bases and J dropped 1 base, with 11 bases sitting between them. The CDR3 loop reads CASSKRSGNTEAFF. CDR3 in DNA: TGTGCCAGCAGCAAGCGATCAGGGAACACTGAAGCTTTCTTT.

There are many counts of this clonotype. The rearrangement links TRBV3-1 to TRBJ2-7, with D possibly called TRBD1 or TRBD2 (5 bases each). V lost 3 bases to trimming and J lost 0 bases, with 12 bases between them. Germline-derived CDR1 and CDR2 are LGHDT and YNNKEL (reference sequence). CDR3 length equals 15 residues. This CDR3 is CASSHHPGPSYEQYF. CDR3 in DNA: TGTGCCAGCAGCCATCATCCGGGACCCTCCTACGAGCAGTACTTC.

This clonotype was seen a few times. The chain combines TRBV18 with TRBJ1-3; unclear D gene. Trimming took 4 bases from V and 4 from J, leaving 20 bases between them. The germline gives CDR1 KGHSH, CDR2 LQKENI. This CDR3 comprises 17 residues. The CDR3, as DNA: TGTGCCAGCTCACAAAGTAACATTGTCCCGTCCGGAAACACCATATATTTT. Translation: CASSQSNIVPSGNTIYF.

In its sample, this clonotype was seen many times. This chain joins TRBV18 and TRBJ1-5, with a tentative D call TRBD1 (5 bases). In germline, CDR1 is KGHSH, CDR2 LQKENI. This CDR3 has 17 residues. Trimming cost V 5 bases and J 0 bases, with 17 bases left between them. The CDR3 bases are TGTGCCAGCTCATCAGACGAGGACAAATATAGCAATCAGCCCCAGCATTTT. It specifies CASSSDEDKYSNQPQHF.

This clonotype was counted only a few times. The chain carries TRBV28 and TRBJ2-7; 11 bases agree with TRBD1. Germline trimming cut 4 bases from V and 5 bases from J; bases unmatched to any gene: 4. CDR3 length: 14 amino acids. Germline V gives CDR1 MDHEN, CDR2 SYDVKM. The CDR3 protein is CASSYPGQGDEQYF. Here the CDR3 DNA reads TGTGCCAGCAGTTACCCGGGACAGGGGGACGAGCAGTACTTC.

This clonotype came up many times. The CDR3 sequence: CASIQDPGTGNQPQHF. For the CDR3, the DNA is TGTGCCAGCATCCAGGATCCCGGGACAGGCAATCAGCCCCAGCATTTT. The V and J genes are TRBV6-1 and TRBJ1-5; the match to TRBD1 covers 7 bases. In germline, CDR1 is MNHNS, CDR2 SASEGT. V lost 7 bases to trimming and J lost 2 bases; unmatched junction nucleotides: 11. This CDR3 comprises 16 residues.

The V and J genes are TRBV11-2 and TRBJ2-1; maybe TRBD2 (7 bases). Germline lookup yields CDR1 SGHAT and CDR2 FQNNGV. V was cut by 4 bases and J by 10 bases, with 14 bases left in between. The CDR3 loop spans 13 amino acids. The CDR3 is CASSSRGGLEQFF. The CDR3 coding sequence is TGTGCCAGCAGCTCTAGAGGGGGACTAGAGCAGTTCTTC.

Many counts were recorded for this clonotype. The chain links TRBV7-9 to TRBJ2-7; 7 bases line up with TRBD2. The CDR3 contains 15 residues. Germline V CDR1 and CDR2: SEHNR, FQNEAQ (reference sequence). V shed 0 bases and J 3 bases; nucleotides not matched to a gene: 5. DNA of the CDR3: TGTGCCAGCAGCTTAGCTCTAGCGGAGGACTACGAGCAGTACTTC. Translation gives CASSLALAEDYEQYF. The entire variable domain, with the rest obtained from reference TRBV7-9 and TRBJ2-7, is as follows: DTGVSQNPRHKITKRGQNVTFRCDPISEHNRLYWYRQTLGQGPEFLTYFQNEAQLEKSRLLSDRFSAERPKGSFSTLEIQRTEQGDSAMYLCASSLALAEDYEQYFGPGTRLTVT.

This clonotype has just a few counts. The V gene is TRBV5-4, the J gene TRBJ2-7, with D perhaps TRBD2 (5 bases). Germline CDR1 reads SGHNT; CDR2 reads YYREEE (reference sequence). V was shortened by 4 bases and J by 3 bases, with 14 bases between the two germline ends. The CDR3 has 14 amino acids. The CDR3 loop reads CASSPRTGDYEQYF. In DNA, the CDR3 is TGTGCCAGCAGCCCGCGGACCGGGGACTACGAGCAGTACTTC.

In its sample, this clonotype was seen many times. The genes are TRBV3-1 and TRBJ1-2; D is unclear. This CDR3 is 14 amino acids long. Trimming pared 6 bases from V and 4 bases from J, leaving 15 bases between. Germline lookup yields CDR1 LGHDT and CDR2 YNNKEL (reference sequence). Written as DNA, the CDR3 is TGTGCCAGCAGGGGCGACAAGACCCTCTATGGCTACACCTTC. This translates into CASRGDKTLYGYTF.

This clonotype has at least ten counts. The CDR3 spells CASSLDSGGIPYEQYF. For the CDR3, the DNA is TGTGCCAGCAGCTTAGATTCGGGGGGCATCCCCTACGAGCAGTACTTC. The chain is built from TRBV7-2 and TRBJ2-7, with D perhaps matching TRBD2 (7 bases). This CDR3 is built from 16 residues. V lost 1 base to trimming and J lost 2 bases, with 15 bases between them. Germline V gene sequence: CDR1 SGHTA, CDR2 FQGNSA.

The table lists this clonotype with many counts. The chain combines TRBV10-3 with TRBJ2-7; TRBD2 might be the D (6 bases). This CDR3 comprises 13 residues. CDR1 and CDR2 from the germline V gene are ENHRY and SYGVKD. Trimming left V 7 bases short and J 1 base short, with 11 bases between. DNA for the CDR3: TGTGCCATCATTGGGGGGTCTTCCTACGAGCAGTACTTC. This encodes CAIIGGSSYEQYF.